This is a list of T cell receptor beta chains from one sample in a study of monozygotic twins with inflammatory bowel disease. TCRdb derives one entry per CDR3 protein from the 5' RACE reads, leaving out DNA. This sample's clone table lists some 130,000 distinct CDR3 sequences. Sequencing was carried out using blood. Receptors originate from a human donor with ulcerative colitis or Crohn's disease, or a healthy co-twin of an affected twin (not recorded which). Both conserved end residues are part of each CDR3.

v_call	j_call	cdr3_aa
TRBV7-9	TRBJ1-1	CASSFPEDRENTEAFF
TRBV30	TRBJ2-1	CAWYTGTQLYNEQFF
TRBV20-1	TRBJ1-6	CSARDRGQADYNSPLHF
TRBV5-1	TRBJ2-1	CASSLDTGLYNEQFF
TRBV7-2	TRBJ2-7	CASSLLAGGNEQYF
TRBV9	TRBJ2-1	CASSVGLAGGLDEQFF
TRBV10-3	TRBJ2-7	CAISEGVSYEQYF
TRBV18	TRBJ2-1	CASSPDVPSGGRDEQFF
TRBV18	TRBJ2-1	CASSPPIARNEQFF
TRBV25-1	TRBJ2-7	CASSDSGTSGAYEQYF
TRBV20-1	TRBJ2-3	CNARVGGADTQYF
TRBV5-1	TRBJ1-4	CASSSDRRTNEKLFF
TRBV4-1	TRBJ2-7	CASSSRTDTYEQYF
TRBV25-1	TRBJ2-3	CASSLPGGTSVSDTQYF
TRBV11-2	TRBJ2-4	CASSPSISRDQLAKNIQYF
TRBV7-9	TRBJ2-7	CASRLNSASSYEQYF
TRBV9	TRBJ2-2	CASSVVNGELFF
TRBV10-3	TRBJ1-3	CAISPQTRSSGNTIYF
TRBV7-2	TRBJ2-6	CASSKGGSGANVLTF
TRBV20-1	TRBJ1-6	CSATNPGTQNSPLHF
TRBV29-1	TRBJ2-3	CSAAGQGAGDTQYF
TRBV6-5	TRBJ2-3	CASSYFSTDTQYF
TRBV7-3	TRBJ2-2	CASSLMALGVDTGELFF
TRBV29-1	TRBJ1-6	CSVGGSLPNSPLHF
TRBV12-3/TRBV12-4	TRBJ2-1	CATTPEGGYNEQFF
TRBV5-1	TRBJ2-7	CASSQTGTSATYEQYF
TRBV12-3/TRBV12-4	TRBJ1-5	CATGYGTGNQPQHF
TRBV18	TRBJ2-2	CASSRSGTDTGELFF
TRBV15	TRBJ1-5	CATSPRQDPNQPQHF
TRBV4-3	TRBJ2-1	CASSQDLGRDSELF
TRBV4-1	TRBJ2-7	CASSQTGLPYEQYF
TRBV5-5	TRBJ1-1	CASSFVMGTEAFF
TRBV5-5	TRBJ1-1	CASSWGANTEAFF
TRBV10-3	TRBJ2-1	CAISQGASQFARNEQFF
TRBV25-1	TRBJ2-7	CASSVGRDRASYEQYF
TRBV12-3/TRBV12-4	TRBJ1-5	CASSIARQTSNQPQHF
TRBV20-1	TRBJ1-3	CSAVTGNSGNTIYF
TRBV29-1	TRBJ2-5	CSVEPVGGQETQYF
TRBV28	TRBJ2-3	CASTQRRSTDTQYF
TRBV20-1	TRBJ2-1	CSANFDRYNEQFF
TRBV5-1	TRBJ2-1	CASSLEGQGHEQFF
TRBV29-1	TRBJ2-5	CSVLRAQETQYF
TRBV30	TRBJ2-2	CAWNRGRGDTGELFF
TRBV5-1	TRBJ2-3	CASSNPGLAGGPGADTQYF
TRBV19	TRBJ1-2	CATNEDRAIGGYTF
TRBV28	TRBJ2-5	CASSPGLAGGLQETQYF
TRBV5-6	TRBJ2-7	CASSSPGPPGEQYF
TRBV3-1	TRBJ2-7	CASSQRSYEQYF
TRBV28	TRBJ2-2	CASSQPGLAGPTTGELFF
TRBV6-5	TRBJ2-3	CASSQIRASLGASDTQYF
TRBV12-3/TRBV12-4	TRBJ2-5	CASSLVGETQYF
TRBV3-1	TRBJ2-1	CASSQAGGWEQFF
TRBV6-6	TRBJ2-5	CASSYSGGETQYF
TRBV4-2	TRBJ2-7	CASSFRGDNLYSYEQYF
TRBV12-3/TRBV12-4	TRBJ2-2	CASIKTGPVSGELFF
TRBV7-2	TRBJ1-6	CASSFQGNSPLHF
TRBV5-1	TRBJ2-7	CASSLVTSYEQYF
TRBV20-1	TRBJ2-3	CSARDPPRGDTQYF
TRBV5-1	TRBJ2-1	CASSLNREGNEQFF